The 32 T cell receptor beta chains below come from one sample, sequenced in a study of shared clonotypes between healthy human individuals. Sequencing used immunoSEQ multiplex PCR; TCRdb keeps in-frame clones, though not all of them. The sample records 450,000 to 550,000 clones, less than 85% being singletons. Sequenced: PBMCs. The source is a woman in her forties in good health. Some clones in this sample may be carry-over from other donors' samples.

V gene TRBV5-4 combines with J gene TRBJ2-7, with D perhaps matching TRBD2 (6 bases). Germline V CDR1 and CDR2: SGHNT, YYREEE (reference sequence). The CDR3 has 13 amino acids. The V end lost 2 bases, the J end lost 7 bases, and 13 bases lay between the germline ends. The CDR3 is CASSLRMGGEQYF. In nucleotides, the CDR3 is TGTGCCAGCAGCTTAAGGATGGGGGGTGAGCAGTACTTC. The complete variable domain, with remaining parts taken from reference TRBV5-4 and TRBJ2-7, reads ETGVTQSPTHLIKTRGQQVTLRCSSQSGHNTVSWYQQALGQGPQFIFQYYREEENGRGNFPPRFSGLQFPNYSSELNVNALELDDSALYLCASSLRMGGEQYFGPGTRLTVT.

V gene TRBV6-1 combines with J gene TRBJ1-3; possible D gene TRBD1, 6 bases. V lost 6 bases and J 0 bases, leaving 9 bases between the germline ends. The CDR3 totals 14 residues. The germline gives CDR1 MNHNS, CDR2 SASEGT. The CDR3 sequence is CASSRTASGNTIYF. The CDR3 DNA reads TGTGCCAGCAGCAGGACAGCCTCTGGAAACACCATATATTTT.

V usage is TRBV2 and J usage is TRBJ2-7; 10 nucleotides line up with TRBD1. V dropped 5 bases and J dropped 4; count of bases not matched to a gene: 5. The CDR3 is 14 residues long. Germline V lookup: CDR1 SNHLY, CDR2 FYNNEI. Here the CDR3 reads CASSRTGGPYEQYF. The CDR3 nucleotides read TGTGCCAGCAGTCGGACAGGGGGTCCGTACGAGCAGTACTTC.

This clone has a handful of counts. The V call is TRBV7-9, the J call TRBJ1-5; TRBD1 matches at 11 bases. The CDR3 has 17 amino acids. Per germline, CDR1 SEHNR and CDR2 FQNEAQ (reference sequence). V shed 2 bases and J 3 bases; nucleotides not matched to a gene: 6. The CDR3 bases are TGTGCCAGCAGCTTATGGACAGGGGGCTATGACAATCAGCCCCAGCATTTT. Translated: CASSLWTGGYDNQPQHF. Drawing the rest from reference TRBV7-9 and TRBJ1-5, the complete variable domain is DTGVSQNPRHKITKRGQNVTFRCDPISEHNRLYWYRQTLGQGPEFLTYFQNEAQLEKSRLLSDRFSAERPKGSFSTLEIQRTEQGDSAMYLCASSLWTGGYDNQPQHFGDGTRLSIL.

The V gene is TRBV9, the J gene TRBJ2-1, with D hard to call. The germline V gene encodes CDR1 SGDLS and CDR2 YYNGEE. The V gene lost 0 bases and the J gene lost 2 bases, with 9 bases spanning the gap. The CDR3 contains 15 residues. The CDR3 reads CASSVDNPAYNEQFF. DNA of the CDR3: TGTGCCAGCAGCGTAGATAACCCAGCCTACAATGAGCAGTTCTTC. Full variable domain (remainder filled in from reference TRBV9 and TRBJ2-1): DSGVTQTPKHLITATGQRVTLRCSPRSGDLSVYWYQQSLDQGLQFLIQYYNGEERAKGNILERFSAQQFPDLHSELNLSSLELGDSALYFCASSVDNPAYNEQFFGPGTRLTVL.

This clone came up once. The rearrangement links TRBV19 to TRBJ2-1; D is possibly TRBD2 (5 bases). V was trimmed by 3 bases and J by 0 bases, leaving 9 bases between them. CDR3 length: 15 residues. CDR1 and CDR2 from the germline V gene are LNHDA and SQIVND (reference sequence). The CDR3 spells CASSISADSYNEQFF. The DNA for the CDR3 is TGTGCCAGTAGTATCTCAGCGGACTCCTACAATGAGCAGTTCTTC. Full variable domain (remainder filled in from reference TRBV19 and TRBJ2-1): DGGITQSPKYLFRKEGQNVTLSCEQNLNHDAMYWYRQDPGQGLRLIYYSQIVNDFQKGDIAEGYSVSREKKESFPLTVTSAQKNPTAFYLCASSISADSYNEQFFGPGTRLTVL.

The chain has TRBV7-3 and TRBJ2-1; 9 positions match TRBD1. Germline V CDR1 and CDR2: SGHTA, FQGTGA. There are 13 residues in the CDR3. Losses at the gene ends were 5 bases for V and 8 bases for J; bases not matched to a gene: 4. CDR3 residues: CASSLDRGDEQFF. For the CDR3, the DNA is TGTGCCAGCAGCCTGGACAGGGGCGATGAGCAGTTCTTC. The complete variable domain, with remaining parts taken from reference TRBV7-3 and TRBJ2-1, reads GAGVSQTPSNKVTEKGKYVELRCDPISGHTALYWYRQSLGQGPEFLIYFQGTGAADDSGLPNDRFFAVRPEGSVSTLKIQRTERGDSAVYLCASSLDRGDEQFFGPGTRLTVL.

The chain has TRBV2 and TRBJ2-2, with D possibly matching TRBD2 (6 bases). The germline CDR1 and CDR2 sequences are SNHLY and FYNNEI. The CDR3 spans 14 residues. The V end was cut by 2 bases, the J end by 5 bases, with 9 bases between. CDR3 amino acids: CASSESRGTGELFF. CDR3 in DNA: TGTGCCAGCAGTGAATCCCGGGGGACCGGGGAGCTGTTTTTT.

This chain joins TRBV10-2 and TRBJ2-1; TRBD2 aligns across 11 bases. There are 16 residues in the CDR3. Germline CDR1 and CDR2: WSHSY and SAAADI. The J segment lost 0 bases and the V segment lost 6 bases, leaving 4 bases of the junction unmatched. CDR3 region: CASSLAGGSSYNEQFF. CDR3 bases: TGCGCCAGCAGCTTAGCGGGAGGGAGCTCCTACAATGAGCAGTTCTTC.

This clone was detected a few times. The gene calls are TRBV7-8 and TRBJ1-2, with 10 bases aligning to TRBD1. CDR3 length: 15 amino acids. Germline V gene sequence: CDR1 SGHVS, CDR2 FQNEAQ. Trimming cost V 5 bases and J 5 bases; bases outside gene matches: 8. The CDR3 here is CASSPMGDRGYGYTF. The CDR3 DNA reads as TGTGCCAGCAGCCCGATGGGGGACAGGGGATATGGCTACACCTTC.

CDR3 loop: CASNRPRRPRVYEQYF. CDR3 sequence (DNA): TGCGCCAGCAATCGACCCCGGCGACCTAGAGTTTACGAGCAGTACTTC. The chain combines TRBV23-1 with TRBJ2-7, with no clear D. TRBV23-1 is sorted into the ORF group, with uncertain function. The ends were cut back, 7 bases at V and 4 bases at J, with 23 bases in the middle. CDR3 size: 16 residues.

The V and J genes are TRBV30 and TRBJ2-7, with a weak D call TRBD1 (5 bases). This CDR3 is built from 13 residues. Trimming stripped 8 bases from V and 2 bases from J, with 16 bases between. Germline CDR1 is GTSNPN and CDR2 is SVGIG (reference sequence). The CDR3: CASRGRATYEQYF. For the CDR3, the DNA is TGTGCCAGTAGGGGTAGGGCAACCTACGAGCAGTACTTC.

The chain has TRBV7-6 and TRBJ2-7, with 7 nucleotides matching TRBD2. Germline-derived CDR1 and CDR2 are SGHVS and FNYEAQ. The CDR3 has 15 residues. V gave up 3 bases and J gave up 0 bases; unmatched junction bases: 5. CDR3 DNA: TGTGCCAGCAGCTTCGACGGGAGGACCTCCTACGAGCAGTACTTC. Encoded protein: CASSFDGRTSYEQYF.

J is TRBJ1-2 and V is TRBV5-4; D gene unclear. Between the trimmed V and J ends, which lost 0 bases and 8 bases, there was a span of 11 bases. CDR1 is SGHNT and CDR2 is YYREEE in the germline V gene (reference sequence). This CDR3 spans 13 amino acids. CDR3 DNA sequence: TGTGCCAGCAGCTTGGAAACCGGGTGGGGCTACACCTTC. Translated: CASSLETGWGYTF.

This clone was seen more than once but under ten times. The rearrangement joins TRBV28 to TRBJ2-6, with 7 bases aligning to TRBD1. CDR3 size: 20 residues. The V gene's germline CDR1 is MDHEN and CDR2 SYDVKM. The V and J ends lost 3 bases and 0 bases, in that order; junction bases with no gene match: 14. The chain's CDR3 is CASSLTYIRDSHSGANVLTF. The CDR3 DNA sequence: TGTGCCAGCAGTTTGACCTATATTAGGGACAGCCACTCTGGGGCCAACGTCCTGACTTTC.

V gene TRBV9 combines with J gene TRBJ2-1; a possible D gene is TRBD1 (6 bases). This CDR3 is 14 amino acids long. The ends were cut back, 2 bases at V and 3 bases at J, with 9 bases in the middle. Germline V gene lookup returns CDR1 SGDLS and CDR2 YYNGEE. As DNA, the CDR3 is TGTGCCAGCAGCGTGCGGACAGACTACAATGAGCAGTTCTTC. Amino acid sequence: CASSVRTDYNEQFF.

This rearrangement joins TRBV6-5 to TRBJ1-4; D remains ambiguous. CDR1 MNHEY and CDR2 SVGAGI come from the germline V gene. V lost 5 bases and J lost 8, with 12 bases in between. The CDR3 runs 13 residues. The CDR3 region has the DNA TGTGCCAGCAGTGCTGACTGGAGGGAAAAACTGTTTTTT. It encodes CASSADWREKLFF.

The chain employs TRBV6-7 and TRBJ2-3; 7 nucleotides agree with TRBD2. TRBV6-7 is designated an ORF whose function remains uncertain. J lost 0 bases, V lost 1 base, and 1 base had no gene match. The CDR3 length is 15 residues. In nucleotides, the CDR3 is TGTGCCAGCAGTTACTGCGGGAGAAGCACAGATACGCAGTATTTT. This encodes CASSYCGRSTDTQYF.

V usage is TRBV4-1 and J usage is TRBJ2-1, with D perhaps TRBD2 (7 bases). The CDR3 is made up of 16 amino acids. The V gene's germline CDR1 is MGHRA and CDR2 YSYEKL. V lost 0 bases and J 4 bases, leaving 13 bases between the germline ends. The CDR3 is CASSQEGGHLYNEQFF. For the CDR3, the DNA is TGCGCCAGCAGCCAAGAGGGGGGGCACCTATACAATGAGCAGTTCTTC.

The J gene is TRBJ2-5, the V gene TRBV6-1; 7 bases match TRBD2. The J call is in doubt because the DNA end fits TRBJ2-7 better. Germline CDR1 reads MNHNS; CDR2 reads SASEGT. The CDR3 runs to 14 residues. The CDR3 bases are TGTGCCAGCCTGGGACTATCCGACTCCTACGAGCAGTACTTC. Amino acid sequence: CASLGLSDSYEQYF.

V usage is TRBV10-1 and J usage is TRBJ2-7; D gene ambiguous. This CDR3 comprises 13 residues. The V and J ends lost 3 bases and 5 bases respectively, with 11 bases between them. Looked up from germline, CDR1 is WNHNN and CDR2 is SYGVQD (reference sequence). Written as DNA, the CDR3 is TGCGCCAGCAGTGAAAGGGTTTACGACGAGCAGTACTTC. It codes for CASSERVYDEQYF.

V is TRBV4-1 and J is TRBJ1-1; 7 bases fit TRBD1. There are 15 residues in the CDR3. V lost 2 bases to trimming and J lost 0 bases; unmatched junction nucleotides: 3. Germline V gene lookup returns CDR1 MGHRA and CDR2 YSYEKL. CDR3 DNA sequence: TGCGCCAGCAGCCAACGGGACAGTTTGAACACTGAAGCTTTCTTT. Residues: CASSQRDSLNTEAFF.

V is TRBV18 and J is TRBJ2-4; 9 positions match TRBD2. The germline CDR1 and CDR2 sequences are KGHSH and LQKENI. The CDR3 loop spans 15 amino acids. The V and J ends lost 5 bases and 9 bases, in that order; junction bases with no gene match: 11. CDR3 sequence: CASSSREGPEVIQYF. DNA for the CDR3: TGTGCCAGCTCATCGCGGGAGGGCCCAGAGGTCATTCAGTACTTC. Full variable domain (rest looked up from reference TRBV18 and TRBJ2-4): NAGVMQNPRHLVRRRGQEARLRCSPMKGHSHVYWYRQLPEEGLKFMVYLQKENIIDESGMPKERFSAEFPKEGPSILRIQQVVRGDSAAYFCASSSREGPEVIQYFGAGTRLSVL.

The chain recombines TRBV27 with TRBJ2-3, with 8 bases lining up with TRBD2. This CDR3 comprises 18 residues. With 6 bases clipped from V and 4 bases from J, the junction kept 18 bases outside the gene matches. Germline assignment: CDR1 MNHEY and CDR2 SMNVEV (reference sequence). CDR3 in amino acids: CASSLRRPGGRFADTQYF. CDR3 DNA: TGTGCCAGCAGCTTACGCCGACCGGGCGGGAGGTTCGCAGATACGCAGTATTTT.

This clone was seen just once. This rearrangement joins TRBV5-1 to TRBJ1-2; the match to TRBD1 covers 9 bases. V lost 2 bases, J lost 7 bases, and 3 bases stayed unmatched. Germline values: CDR1 SGHRS, CDR2 YFSETQ. The CDR3 length is 13 residues. As DNA, the CDR3 is TGCGCCAGCAGCTTTGGGACAGGGTTTGGCTACACCTTC. Protein sequence: CASSFGTGFGYTF.

The chain has TRBV25-1 and TRBJ2-1; 10 bases are a match to TRBD1. Germline CDR1 reads MGHDK; CDR2 reads SYGVNS. V lost 1 base to trimming and J lost 6 bases; unmatched junction nucleotides: 3. This CDR3 is 15 amino acids long. CDR3 nucleotides: TGTGCCAGCAGTGAATGGAGGACAGGGGGCAATGAGCAGTTCTTC. This encodes CASSEWRTGGNEQFF.

With regard to this clone: A much larger clone is a single base away; this may be a read error. V is TRBV5-6 and J is TRBJ2-7, with D unclear. The germline V and J ends were trimmed by 1 base and 3 bases, with 5 bases remaining between them. Germline V gene sequence: CDR1 SGHDT, CDR2 YYEEEE. The CDR3 has 12 residues. The CDR3 DNA sequence: TGTGCCAGCAGCTTGAAGGGCTACGAGCAGTACTTC. Its protein product is CASSLKGYEQYF.

The chain is built from TRBV7-8 and TRBJ2-1; D uncertain. CDR1 and CDR2 from the germline V gene are SGHVS and FQNEAQ. V lost 1 base, J lost 2 bases, and 6 bases lay in between. The CDR3 sequence is 14 residues long. CDR3 amino acids: CASSLGNTYNEQFF. CDR3 bases: TGTGCCAGCAGCTTAGGAAATACCTACAATGAGCAGTTCTTC.

This chain joins TRBV5-4 and TRBJ2-5; TRBD1 aligns across 11 bases. This CDR3 contains 15 residues. V was clipped by 2 bases and J by 3 bases; unmatched bases: 3. Germline V gives CDR1 SGHNT, CDR2 YYREEE (reference sequence). The CDR3 spells CASSFRTGGEETQYF. The CDR3 bases are TGTGCCAGCAGCTTTCGGACAGGGGGCGAAGAGACCCAGTACTTC.

The rearrangement links TRBV7-8 to TRBJ1-5; D is ambiguous. Trimming left V 1 base short and J 0 bases short, with 10 bases between. The germline V gene has CDR1 SGHVS and CDR2 FQNEAQ. The CDR3 sequence is 16 residues long. CDR3 region: CASSLGRPDSNQPQHF. In DNA form, the CDR3 reads TGTGCCAGCAGCTTAGGTCGACCCGATAGCAATCAGCCCCAGCATTTT.

At least ten counts were recorded for this clone. The chain carries TRBV4-3 and TRBJ1-2; the D gene is possibly TRBD1 (6 bases). Germline values: CDR1 LGHNA, CDR2 YSLEER. This CDR3 region has 14 residues. The ends were cut back, 0 bases at V and 2 bases at J, with 7 bases in the middle. CDR3 loop: CASSQDQGNYGYTF. CDR3 sequence (DNA): TGCGCCAGCAGCCAAGATCAGGGGAACTATGGCTACACCTTC.

As for this clone: This specimen includes other DNA sequences encoding the same CDR3. The V and J genes are TRBV7-9 and TRBJ2-1; 7 nucleotides agree with TRBD2. The V segment lost 5 bases and the J segment 2 bases; nucleotides outside the gene matches: 9. The CDR3 is 16 residues long. Per the germline V gene, CDR1 is SEHNR and CDR2 is FQNEAQ (reference sequence). DNA for the CDR3: TGTGCCAGCAGCCCAAGAGGCGGGAGTGCCTACAATGAGCAGTTCTTC. This gives the protein CASSPRGGSAYNEQFF.